This TCR beta chain was identified in a study of cytomegalovirus exposure and HLA in healthy donors. Whole-study results and caveats: Per a prior analysis, the majority of TCR beta V segments were productive roughly 87% or roughly 30% of the time.

Germline V gene data show CDR1 as MNHNS and CDR2 as SASEGT. Trimming removed 5 bases from V and 0 bases from J, with 14 bases in between. The CDR3 has 15 amino acids. The PCR used 60 Vbeta and 13 Jbeta primers. Generated by immunoSEQ multiplex PCR, the TCRdb table keeps only in-frame clones and is missing some. The data contain 85,000 to 120,000 clones, about four fifths of them singletons. As concerns this clone: Its antigen is unidentified.

Sequencing was carried out using PBMCs. The receptor was derived from a middle-aged man in good health and CMV-seronegative. The V gene is TRBV6-1, the J gene TRBJ2-7; D gene uncertain. The CDR3 DNA sequence: TGTGCCAGCAGTCCGTTAGTGGGCAGCTCCTACGAGCAGTACTTC. The encoded protein is CASSPLVGSSYEQYF.